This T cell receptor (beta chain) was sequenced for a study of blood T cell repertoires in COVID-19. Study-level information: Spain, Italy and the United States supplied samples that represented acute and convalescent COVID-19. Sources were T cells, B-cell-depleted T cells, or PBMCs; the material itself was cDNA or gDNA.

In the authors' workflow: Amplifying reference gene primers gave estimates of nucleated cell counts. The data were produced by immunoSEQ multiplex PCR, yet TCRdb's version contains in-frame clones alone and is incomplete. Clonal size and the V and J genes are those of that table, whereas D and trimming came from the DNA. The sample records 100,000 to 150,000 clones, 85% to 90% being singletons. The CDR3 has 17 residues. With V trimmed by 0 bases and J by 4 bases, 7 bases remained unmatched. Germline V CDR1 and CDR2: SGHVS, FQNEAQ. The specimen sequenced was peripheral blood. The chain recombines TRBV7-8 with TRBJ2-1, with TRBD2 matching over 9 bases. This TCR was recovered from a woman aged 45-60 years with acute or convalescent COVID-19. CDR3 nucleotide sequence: TGTGCCAGCAGCTTAGCGTGGATTAGCGGGGGATACAATGAGCAGTTCTTC. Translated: CASSLAWISGGYNEQFF.